The 8 T cell receptor beta chains below all came from one sample that was sequenced in a study of OX40 agonist ivuxolimab in advanced cancers. Measured with immunoSEQ multiplex PCR; TCRdb has only the in-frame clones, and not every one. The data contain some 58,000 clones, roughly nine tenths of them seen just once; the ten biggest clones take up about 0.77%. The input for sequencing was CD4+ or CD8+ T cells sorted from blood, taken in a trial of the OX40 agonist ivuxolimab. The origin of the receptors is an adult with an advanced solid tumor such as melanoma, head and neck, liver or kidney cancer.

This clone was found a few times. The chain recombines TRBV4-1 with TRBJ1-4; D is possibly TRBD1 (5 bases). The CDR3 spans 18 residues. Per germline, CDR1 MGHRA and CDR2 YSYEKL. V gave up 4 bases and J gave up 2 bases, with 20 bases separating them. The DNA for the CDR3 is TGCGCCAGCAGCCCTACCGGGGCCAGGGAGGCGACTAATGAAAAACTGTTTTTT. Translated, it gives CASSPTGAREATNEKLFF.

This sequence joins TRBV7-2 and TRBJ2-1; D tentatively fits TRBD1 or TRBD2 (5 bases each). V shed 5 bases and J shed 9 bases, with 14 bases lying between them. Germline V gene lookup returns CDR1 SGHTA and CDR2 FQGNSA. The CDR3 has 13 amino acids. In DNA, the CDR3 is TGTGCCAGCAGCCTCGGGACCAATGGTGAGCAGTTCTTC. This gives the protein CASSLGTNGEQFF.

The J gene is TRBJ2-7, the V gene TRBV6-5; the D gene is possibly TRBD2 (6 bases). CDR3 length: 14 residues. V was clipped by 2 bases and J by 5 bases, with 13 bases between them. Germline CDR1 reads MNHEY; CDR2 reads SVGAGI. The CDR3 region has the DNA TGTGCCAGCAGTTACGTCAGGGCTAGCGACGAGCAGTACTTC. Residues: CASSYVRASDEQYF.

Written as DNA, the CDR3 is TGTGCCAGCACTTTTTACGACTCCTACGAGCAGTACTTC. It specifies CASTFYDSYEQYF. The chain joins TRBV2 to TRBJ2-7, with unresolved D. The CDR3 has 13 residues. Trimming removed 7 bases at V and 0 bases at J, with 10 bases between. The germline gives CDR1 SNHLY, CDR2 FYNNEI.

The chain has TRBV6-5 and TRBJ2-7, with 8 bases aligning to TRBD1. CDR1 is MNHEY and CDR2 is SVGAGI in the germline V gene. The CDR3 runs to 14 residues. With 3 bases clipped from V and 6 bases from J, the junction kept 7 bases outside the gene matches. CDR3 nucleotides: TGTGCCAGCAGTTATGGGGGACAGGCCTCCGAGCAGTACTTC. Translated: CASSYGGQASEQYF.

The chain uses TRBV30 and TRBJ1-3, with D unclear. This CDR3 spans 11 amino acids. Trimming shortened V by 0 bases and J by 6 bases, and 3 bases separated the two germline ends. Germline V lookup: CDR1 GTSNPN, CDR2 SVGIG (reference sequence). CDR3 region: CAWSVKNTIYF. CDR3 coding DNA: TGTGCCTGGAGTGTTAAAAACACCATATATTTT.

This chain connects TRBV6-1 to TRBJ2-1; D not certain. CDR1 and CDR2 from the germline V gene are MNHNS and SASEGT. Between the trimmed V and J ends, which lost 4 bases and 7 bases, there was a span of 11 bases. The CDR3 is 13 amino acids. DNA for the CDR3: TGTGCCAGCAGTGTCCCAGGTGGAAATGAGCAGTTCTTC. Amino acids: CASSVPGGNEQFF.

The chain is built from TRBV6-6 and TRBJ2-7, with 7 bases matching TRBD2. Looked up from germline, CDR1 is MNHNY and CDR2 is SVGAGI (reference sequence). The length of the CDR3 is 13 residues. Trimming took 0 bases from V and 7 from J; bases not matched to a gene: 3. The CDR3 nucleotides are TGTGCCAGCAGTTACTCCGCGGGAGCGGAGCAGTACTTC. Encoded protein: CASSYSAGAEQYF.